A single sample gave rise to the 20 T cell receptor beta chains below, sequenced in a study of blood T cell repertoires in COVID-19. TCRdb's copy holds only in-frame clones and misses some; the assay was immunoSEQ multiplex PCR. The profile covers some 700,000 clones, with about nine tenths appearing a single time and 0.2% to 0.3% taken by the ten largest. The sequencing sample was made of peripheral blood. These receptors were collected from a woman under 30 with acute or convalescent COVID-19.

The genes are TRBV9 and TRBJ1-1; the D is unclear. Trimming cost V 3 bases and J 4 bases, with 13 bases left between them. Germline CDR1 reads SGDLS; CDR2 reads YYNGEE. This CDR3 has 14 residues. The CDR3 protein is CASSGLRRGTEAFF. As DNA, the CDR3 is TGTGCCAGCAGCGGCCTGAGGCGCGGCACTGAAGCTTTCTTT.

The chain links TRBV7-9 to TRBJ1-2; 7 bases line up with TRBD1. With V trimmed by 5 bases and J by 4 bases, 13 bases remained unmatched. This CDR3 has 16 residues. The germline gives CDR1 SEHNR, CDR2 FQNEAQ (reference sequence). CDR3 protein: CASSRLPGQIFYGYTF. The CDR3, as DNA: TGTGCCAGCAGCCGACTCCCGGGACAGATTTTCTATGGCTACACCTTC.

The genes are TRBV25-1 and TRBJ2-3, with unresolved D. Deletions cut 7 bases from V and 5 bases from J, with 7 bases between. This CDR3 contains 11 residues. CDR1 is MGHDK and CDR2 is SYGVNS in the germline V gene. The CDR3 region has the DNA TGTGCCAGCACGAGAGGAGATACGCAGTATTTT. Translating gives CASTRGDTQYF.

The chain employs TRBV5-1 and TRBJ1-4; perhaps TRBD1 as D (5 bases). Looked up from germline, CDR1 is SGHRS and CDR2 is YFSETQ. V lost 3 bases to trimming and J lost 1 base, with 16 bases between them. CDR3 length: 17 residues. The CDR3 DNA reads TGCGCCAGCAGCTGTATCCCAAGACAGCTAACTAATGAAAAACTGTTTTTT. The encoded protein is CASSCIPRQLTNEKLFF.

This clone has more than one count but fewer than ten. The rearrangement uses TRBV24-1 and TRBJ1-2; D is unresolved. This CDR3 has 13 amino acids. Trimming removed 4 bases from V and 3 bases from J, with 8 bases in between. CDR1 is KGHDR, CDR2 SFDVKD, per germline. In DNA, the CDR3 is TGTGCCACCAGTGAAACAAGTGACTATGGCTACACCTTC. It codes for CATSETSDYGYTF.

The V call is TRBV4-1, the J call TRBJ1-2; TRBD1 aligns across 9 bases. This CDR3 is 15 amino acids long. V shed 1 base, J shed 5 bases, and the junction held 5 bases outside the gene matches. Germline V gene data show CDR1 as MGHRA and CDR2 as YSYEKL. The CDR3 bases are TGCGCCAGCAGCCAAGGTCGGGACAGGGCGTATGGCTACACCTTC. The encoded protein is CASSQGRDRAYGYTF.

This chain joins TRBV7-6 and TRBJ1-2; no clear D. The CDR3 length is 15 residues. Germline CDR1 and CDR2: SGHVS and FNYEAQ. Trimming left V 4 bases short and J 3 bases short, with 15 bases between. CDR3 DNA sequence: TGTGCCAGCAGCTCCTATCCAGGCAGTGACTATGGCTACACCTTC. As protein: CASSSYPGSDYGYTF.

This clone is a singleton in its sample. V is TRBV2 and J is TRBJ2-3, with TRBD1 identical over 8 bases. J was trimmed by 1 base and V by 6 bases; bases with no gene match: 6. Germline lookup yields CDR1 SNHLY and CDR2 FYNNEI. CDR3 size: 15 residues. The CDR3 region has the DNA TGTGCCAGCAGAGGCTGGGACAGGCGCACAGATACGCAGTATTTT. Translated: CASRGWDRRTDTQYF.

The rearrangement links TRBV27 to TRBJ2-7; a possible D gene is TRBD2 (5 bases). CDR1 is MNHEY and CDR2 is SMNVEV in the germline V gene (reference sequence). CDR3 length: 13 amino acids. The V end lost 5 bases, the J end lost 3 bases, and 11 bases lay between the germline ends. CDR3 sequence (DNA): TGTGCCAGCAGTAGAGGGAGCCACTACGAGCAGTACTTC. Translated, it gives CASSRGSHYEQYF.

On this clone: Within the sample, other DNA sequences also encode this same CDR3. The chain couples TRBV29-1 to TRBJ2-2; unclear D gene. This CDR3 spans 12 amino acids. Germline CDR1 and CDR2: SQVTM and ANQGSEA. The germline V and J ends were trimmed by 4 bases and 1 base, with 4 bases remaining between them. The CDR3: CSVAGNTGELFF. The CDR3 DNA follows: TGCAGCGTTGCAGGGAACACCGGGGAGCTGTTTTTT.

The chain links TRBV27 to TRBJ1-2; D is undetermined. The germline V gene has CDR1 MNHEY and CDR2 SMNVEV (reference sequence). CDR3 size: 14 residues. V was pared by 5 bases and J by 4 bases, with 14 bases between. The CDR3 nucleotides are TGTGCCAGCAGTCCACGGAGACGTGGCTATGGCTACACCTTC. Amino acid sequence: CASSPRRRGYGYTF.

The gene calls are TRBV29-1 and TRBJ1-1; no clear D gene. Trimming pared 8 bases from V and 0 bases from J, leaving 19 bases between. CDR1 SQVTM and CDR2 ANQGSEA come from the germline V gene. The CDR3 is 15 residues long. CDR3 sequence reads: CSTLLSGFMNTEAFF. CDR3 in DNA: TGCAGCACGTTGCTTTCAGGCTTCATGAACACTGAAGCTTTCTTT.

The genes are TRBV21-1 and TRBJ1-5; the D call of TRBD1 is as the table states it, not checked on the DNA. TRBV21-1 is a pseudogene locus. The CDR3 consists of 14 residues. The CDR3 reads CASSLGMRGQPQHF. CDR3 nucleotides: TGTGCCAGCAGCCTGGGAATGAGGGGGCAGCCCCAGCATTTT.

CDR3 loop: CASSLGRMSYEQYF. The CDR3 coding sequence is TGTGCCAGCAGCTTGGGGCGGATGTCCTACGAGCAGTACTTC. The chain joins TRBV5-6 to TRBJ2-7; no clear D gene. Germline-derived CDR1 and CDR2 are SGHDT and YYEEEE. The CDR3 runs 14 residues. Trimming stripped 0 bases from V and 1 base from J, with 8 bases between. Full variable domain (outside the CDR3, taken from reference TRBV5-6 and TRBJ2-7): DAGVTQSPTHLIKTRGQQVTLRCSPKSGHDTVSWYQQALGQGPQFIFQYYEEEERQRGNFPDRFSGHQFPNYSSELNVNALLLGDSALYLCASSLGRMSYEQYFGPGTRLTVT.

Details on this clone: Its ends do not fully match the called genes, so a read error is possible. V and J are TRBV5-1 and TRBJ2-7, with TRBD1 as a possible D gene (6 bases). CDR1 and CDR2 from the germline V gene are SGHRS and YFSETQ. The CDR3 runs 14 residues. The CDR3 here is CASSSLTGGYEQHF. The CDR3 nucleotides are TGCGCCAGCAGCTCGTTGACAGGTGGCTACGAGCAGCACTTC.

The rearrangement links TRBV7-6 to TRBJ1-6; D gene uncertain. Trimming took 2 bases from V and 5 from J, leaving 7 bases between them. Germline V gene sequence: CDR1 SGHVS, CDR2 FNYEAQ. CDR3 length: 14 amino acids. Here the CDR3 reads CASSLQTNNSPLHF. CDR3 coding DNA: TGTGCCAGCAGCTTACAGACTAATAATTCACCCCTCCACTTT.

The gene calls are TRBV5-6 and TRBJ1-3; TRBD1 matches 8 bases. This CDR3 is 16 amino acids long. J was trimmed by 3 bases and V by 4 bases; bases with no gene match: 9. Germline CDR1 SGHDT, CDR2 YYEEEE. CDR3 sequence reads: CASSPGQGALGNTIYF. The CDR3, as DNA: TGTGCCAGCAGCCCGGGCCAGGGGGCGCTTGGAAACACCATATATTTT.

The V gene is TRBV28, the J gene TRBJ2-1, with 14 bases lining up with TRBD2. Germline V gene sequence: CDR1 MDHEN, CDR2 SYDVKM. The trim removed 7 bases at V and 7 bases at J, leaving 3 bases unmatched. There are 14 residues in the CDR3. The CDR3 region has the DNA TGTGCCAGCACGACTAGCGGGGGGGGAAATGAGCAGTTCTTC. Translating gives CASTTSGGGNEQFF. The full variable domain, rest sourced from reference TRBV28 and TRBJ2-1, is DVKVTQSSRYLVKRTGEKVFLECVQDMDHENMFWYRQDPGLGLRLIYFSYDVKMKEKGDIPEGYSVSREKKERFSLILESASTNQTSMYLCASTTSGGGNEQFFGPGTRLTVL.

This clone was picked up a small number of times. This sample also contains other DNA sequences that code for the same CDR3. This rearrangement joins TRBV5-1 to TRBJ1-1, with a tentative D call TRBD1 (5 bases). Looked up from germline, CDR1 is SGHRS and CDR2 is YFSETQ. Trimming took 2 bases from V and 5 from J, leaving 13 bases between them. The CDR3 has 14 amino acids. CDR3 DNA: TGCGCCAGCAGCTTAGGGGTGACGGGTACTGAAGCTTTCTTT. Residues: CASSLGVTGTEAFF.

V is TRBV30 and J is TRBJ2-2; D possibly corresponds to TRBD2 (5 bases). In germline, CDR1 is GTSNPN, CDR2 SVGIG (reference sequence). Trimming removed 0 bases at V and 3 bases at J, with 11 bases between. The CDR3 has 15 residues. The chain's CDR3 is CAWSVGGRHTGELFF. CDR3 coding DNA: TGTGCCTGGAGTGTAGGAGGAAGACACACCGGGGAGCTGTTTTTT.